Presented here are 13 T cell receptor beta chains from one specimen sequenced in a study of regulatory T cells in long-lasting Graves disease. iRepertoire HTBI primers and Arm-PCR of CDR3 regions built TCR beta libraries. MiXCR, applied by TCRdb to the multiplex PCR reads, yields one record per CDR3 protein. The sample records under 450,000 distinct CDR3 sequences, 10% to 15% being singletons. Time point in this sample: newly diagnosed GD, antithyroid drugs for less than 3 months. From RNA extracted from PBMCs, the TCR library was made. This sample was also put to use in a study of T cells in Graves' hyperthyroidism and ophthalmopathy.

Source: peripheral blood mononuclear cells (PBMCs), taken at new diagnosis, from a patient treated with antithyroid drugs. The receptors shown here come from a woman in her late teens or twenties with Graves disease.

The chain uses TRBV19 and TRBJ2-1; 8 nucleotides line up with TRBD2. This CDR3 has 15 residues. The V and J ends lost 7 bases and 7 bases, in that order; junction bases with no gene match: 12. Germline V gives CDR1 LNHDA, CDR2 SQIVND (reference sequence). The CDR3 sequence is CASNHPGLVRNEQFF. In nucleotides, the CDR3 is TGTGCCAGTAATCACCCGGGACTAGTTCGAAATGAGCAGTTCTTC.

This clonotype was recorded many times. CDR3 sequence: CAWSVQMNSPLHF. DNA for the CDR3: TGTGCCTGGAGTGTACAGATGAATTCACCCCTCCACTTT. The chain carries TRBV30 and TRBJ1-6; D is uncertain. Germline values: CDR1 GTSNPN, CDR2 SVGIG (reference sequence). Trimming took off 0 bases at V and 7 bases at J, with 7 bases between the two ends. The CDR3 is made up of 13 amino acids.

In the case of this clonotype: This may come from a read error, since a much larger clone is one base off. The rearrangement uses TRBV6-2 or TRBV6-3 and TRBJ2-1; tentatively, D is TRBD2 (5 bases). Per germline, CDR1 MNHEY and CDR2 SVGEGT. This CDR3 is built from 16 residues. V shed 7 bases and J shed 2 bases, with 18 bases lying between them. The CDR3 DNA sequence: TGTGCCAGCACTGCCGTCGCGGGTATTCCCTACAATGAGCAGTTCTTC. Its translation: CASTAVAGIPYNEQFF.

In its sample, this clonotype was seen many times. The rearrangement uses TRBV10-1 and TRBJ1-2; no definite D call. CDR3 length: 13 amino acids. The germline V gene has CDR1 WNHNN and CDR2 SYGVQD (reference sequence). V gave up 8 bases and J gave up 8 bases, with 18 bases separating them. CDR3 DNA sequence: TGCGCCAGCTTCGGGCCCCGCGACGCGGGCTACACCTTC. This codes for CASFGPRDAGYTF.

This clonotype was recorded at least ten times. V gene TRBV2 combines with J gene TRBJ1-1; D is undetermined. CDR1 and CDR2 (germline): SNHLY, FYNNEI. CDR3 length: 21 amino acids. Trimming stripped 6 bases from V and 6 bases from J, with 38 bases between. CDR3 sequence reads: CASSMPSEPGGPRIAGAEAFF. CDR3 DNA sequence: TGTGCCAGCAGCATGCCTTCCGAACCTGGAGGCCCGAGGATTGCCGGCGCTGAAGCTTTCTTT.

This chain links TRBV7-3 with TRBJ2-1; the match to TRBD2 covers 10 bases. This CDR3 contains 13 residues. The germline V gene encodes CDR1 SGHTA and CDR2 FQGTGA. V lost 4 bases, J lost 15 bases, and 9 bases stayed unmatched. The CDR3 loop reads CASSSSLAGEVFF. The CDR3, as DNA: TGTGCCAGCAGCTCCTCCCTAGCGGGAGAGGTGTTCTTC.

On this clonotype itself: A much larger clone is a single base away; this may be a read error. CDR3 DNA sequence: TGTGCCGGCAGCCGTCTAGGGGAGCAGAGTGAGCAGTTCTTC. It codes for CAGSRLGEQSEQFF. This chain joins TRBV7-9 and TRBJ2-1; D is tentatively TRBD1 or TRBD2 (5 bases each). The CDR3 runs 14 residues. Germline-derived CDR1 and CDR2 are SEHNR and FQNEAQ (reference sequence). Using reference TRBV7-9 and TRBJ2-1 for the parts outside the CDR3, the full variable domain is DTGVSQNPRHKITKRGQNVTFRCDPISEHNRLYWYRQTLGQGPEFLTYFQNEAQLEKSRLLSDRFSAERPKGSFSTLEIQRTEQGDSAMYLCAGSRLGEQSEQFFGPGTRLTVL.

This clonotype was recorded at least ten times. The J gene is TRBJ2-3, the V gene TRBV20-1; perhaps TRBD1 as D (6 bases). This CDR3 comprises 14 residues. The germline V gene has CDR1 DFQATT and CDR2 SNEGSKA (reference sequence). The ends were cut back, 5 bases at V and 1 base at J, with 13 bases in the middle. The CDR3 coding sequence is TGCAGTGCTGTTACAGGGCGCGGCACAGATACGCAGTATTTT. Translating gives CSAVTGRGTDTQYF.

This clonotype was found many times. Here the CDR3 reads CSAPATNTGELFF. The CDR3 DNA is TGCAGTGCACCCGCTACGAACACCGGGGAGCTGTTTTTT. The chain recombines TRBV20-1 with TRBJ2-2; no clear D. The CDR3 length is 13 residues. CDR1 and CDR2 (germline): DFQATT, SNEGSKA (reference sequence). V was pared by 6 bases and J by 0 bases, with 8 bases between.

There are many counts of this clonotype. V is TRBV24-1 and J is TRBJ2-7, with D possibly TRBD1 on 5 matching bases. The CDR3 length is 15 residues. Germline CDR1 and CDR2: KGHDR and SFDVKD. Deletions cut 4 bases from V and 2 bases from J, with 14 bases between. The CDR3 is CATSEGPVRPYEQYF. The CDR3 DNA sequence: TGTGCCACCAGTGAGGGGCCCGTCCGGCCCTACGAGCAGTACTTC.

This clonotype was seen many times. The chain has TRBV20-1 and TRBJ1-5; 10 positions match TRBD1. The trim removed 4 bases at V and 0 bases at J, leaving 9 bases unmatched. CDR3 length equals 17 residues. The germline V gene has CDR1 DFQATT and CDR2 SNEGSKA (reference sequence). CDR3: CSATGTGEGYSNQPQHF. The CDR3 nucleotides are TGCAGTGCTACGGGGACAGGGGAGGGTTATAGCAATCAGCCCCAGCATTTT.

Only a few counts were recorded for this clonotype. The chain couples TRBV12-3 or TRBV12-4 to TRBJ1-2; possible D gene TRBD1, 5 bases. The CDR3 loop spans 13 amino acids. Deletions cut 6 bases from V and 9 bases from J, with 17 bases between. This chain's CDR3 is CASRRTGGGSYTF. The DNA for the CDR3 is TGTGCCAGCAGACGGACGGGTGGGGGGAGCTACACCTTC.

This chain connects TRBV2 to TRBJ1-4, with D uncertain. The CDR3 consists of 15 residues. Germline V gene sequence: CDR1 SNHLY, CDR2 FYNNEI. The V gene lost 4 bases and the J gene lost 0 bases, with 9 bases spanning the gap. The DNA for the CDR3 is TGTGCCAGCAGTGGTTACCGTGCAACTAATGAAAAACTGTTTTTT. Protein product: CASSGYRATNEKLFF.